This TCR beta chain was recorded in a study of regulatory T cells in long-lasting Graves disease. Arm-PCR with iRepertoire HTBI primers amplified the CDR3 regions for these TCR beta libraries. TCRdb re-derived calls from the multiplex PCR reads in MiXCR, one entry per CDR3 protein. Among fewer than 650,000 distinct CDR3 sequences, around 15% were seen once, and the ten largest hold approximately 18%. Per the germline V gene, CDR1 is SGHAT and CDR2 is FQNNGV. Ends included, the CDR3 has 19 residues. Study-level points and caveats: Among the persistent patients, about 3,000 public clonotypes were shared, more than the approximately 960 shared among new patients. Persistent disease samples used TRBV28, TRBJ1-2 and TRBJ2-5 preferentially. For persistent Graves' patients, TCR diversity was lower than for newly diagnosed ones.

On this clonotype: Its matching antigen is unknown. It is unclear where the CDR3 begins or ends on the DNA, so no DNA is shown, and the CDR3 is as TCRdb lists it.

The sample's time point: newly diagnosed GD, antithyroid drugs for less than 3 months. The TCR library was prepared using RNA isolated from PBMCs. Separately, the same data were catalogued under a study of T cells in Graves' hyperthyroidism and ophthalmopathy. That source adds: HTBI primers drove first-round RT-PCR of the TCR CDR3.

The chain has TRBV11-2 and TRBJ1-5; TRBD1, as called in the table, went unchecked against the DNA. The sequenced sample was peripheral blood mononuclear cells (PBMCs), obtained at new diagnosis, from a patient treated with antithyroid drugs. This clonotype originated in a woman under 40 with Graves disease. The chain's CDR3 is CASSSTYEQYFGPGQPQHF.